This T cell receptor (beta chain) was retrieved from a study of identical twins. TCRdb recomputed calls from the 5' RACE reads with MiXCR, one row per CDR3 protein. The sample carries roughly 1.6 million distinct CDR3 sequences, more than 30% recorded once. As regards this clonotype: No antigen is known for it.

Trimming cost V 3 bases and J 4 bases; bases outside gene matches: 7. CDR3 length: 16 residues. The study's findings and limits: Twins showed weaker excess sharing in their beta out-of-frame sequences. The authors noted that invariant MAIT and iNKT cells could partly confound zero-insertion analyses. The more abundant beta clonotypes in cord blood had fewer insertions, and memory repertoires did not show this.

The sequenced material came from cord blood. This chain connects TRBV12-3 or TRBV12-4 to TRBJ2-1, with TRBD2 identical over 9 bases. The receptor's source is a newborn girl in good health. The CDR3 nucleotides are TGTGCCAGCAGTTTCCGGCGGGGGGGCCCTTACAATGAGCAGTTCTTC. As protein: CASSFRRGGPYNEQFF.